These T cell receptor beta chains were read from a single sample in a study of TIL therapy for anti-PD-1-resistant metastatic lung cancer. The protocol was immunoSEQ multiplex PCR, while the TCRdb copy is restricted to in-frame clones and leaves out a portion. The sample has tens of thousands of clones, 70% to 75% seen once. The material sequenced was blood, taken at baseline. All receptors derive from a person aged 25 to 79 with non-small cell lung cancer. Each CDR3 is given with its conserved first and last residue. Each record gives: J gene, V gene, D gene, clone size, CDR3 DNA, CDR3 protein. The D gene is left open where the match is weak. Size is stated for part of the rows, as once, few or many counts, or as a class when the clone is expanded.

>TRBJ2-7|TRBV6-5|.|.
TGTGCCAGCAGTTACTCGACATCGTCCTACGAGCAGTACTTC
CASSYSTSSYEQYF
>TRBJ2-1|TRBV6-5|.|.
TGTGCCAGCAACGGCTACAATGAGCAGTTCTTC
CASNGYNEQFF
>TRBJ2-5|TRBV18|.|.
TGTGCCAGCTCACCACCGACAGGATACCAAGAGACCCAGTACTTC
CASSPPTGYQETQYF
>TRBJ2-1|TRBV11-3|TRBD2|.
TGTGCCAGCAGCTTACGGGGGGGTAGCTCAATTTACAATGAGCAGTTCTTC
CASSLRGGSSIYNEQFF
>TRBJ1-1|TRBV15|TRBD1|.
TGTGCCACCAGCAGAGATCCAGGGGGGAACACTGAAGCTTTCTTT
CATSRDPGGNTEAFF
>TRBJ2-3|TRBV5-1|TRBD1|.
TGCGCCAGCACGAGGGGGACAGGGCCAGCAGATACGCAGTATTTT
CASTRGTGPADTQYF
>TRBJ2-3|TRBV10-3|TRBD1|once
TGTGCCATCAGTGAGAGTCGGACAGGGTGGCACACAGATACGCAGTATTTT
CAISESRTGWHTDTQYF
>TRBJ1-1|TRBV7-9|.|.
TGTGCCAGCAGCTTACCCCCTGGTGAGGGAGGGACTGAAGCTTTCTTT
CASSLPPGEGGTEAFF
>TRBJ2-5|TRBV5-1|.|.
TGCGCCAGCAGCCTTGACAGACGTGACCAAGAGACCCAGTACTTC
CASSLDRRDQETQYF
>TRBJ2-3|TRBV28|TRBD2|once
TGTGCCAGCAGTTTGGCTAGCGGGAGGGCGAGAGATACGCAGTATTTT
CASSLASGRARDTQYF
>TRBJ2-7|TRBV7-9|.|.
TGTGCCAGCAGCTTAACGTATGAGACTAACTCCTACGAGCAGTACTTC
CASSLTYETNSYEQYF